These T cell receptor beta chains were read from a single sample in a study of PD-1 blockade in classical Hodgkin lymphoma. Only in-frame clones appear in the TCRdb table, and some are missing; sequencing was by immunoSEQ multiplex PCR. Among around 20,000 clones, roughly 73% were seen once, and the ten largest hold about 24%. The sequenced sample was peripheral blood mononuclear cells (PBMCs), obtained before the second cycle of nivolumab. The receptors were sampled from a human donor with classical Hodgkin lymphoma. Both conserved end residues are part of each CDR3. D genes are given only for firm matches. The size entry is marked missing in some rows and otherwise reads once, few, many or a size class.

clone size	D gene	V gene	J gene	CDR3 DNA	CDR3 protein
few	TRBD1	TRBV6-5	TRBJ2-7	TGTGCCAGCAGTTACTCGATTGAGGGGGCAAGGGGCGAGCAGTACTTC	CASSYSIEGARGEQYF
NA	NA	TRBV2	TRBJ2-7	TGTGCCAGCAGTCCGGACTACTACGAGCAGTACTTC	CASSPDYYEQYF
NA	NA	TRBV19	TRBJ2-1	TGTGCCAGTAGTCTCGGCGGGACCCCAGGGCATGAGCAGTTCTTC	CASSLGGTPGHEQFF
NA	TRBD2	TRBV27	TRBJ2-3	TGTGCCAGCAGAGAAACCCCTACTAGCGCCCTGGGAAATCTGTATTTT	CASRETPTSALGNLYF
NA	TRBD1	TRBV4-2	TRBJ1-2	TGTGCCAGCAGCCAAGAGGGGGGACCGGGACAGGGCCACGGCTACACCTTC	CASSQEGGPGQGHGYTF
NA	NA	TRBV10-3	TRBJ2-7	TGTGCCATACTCCTTTTAGGGGGCGAGCAGTACTTC	CAILLLGGEQYF
NA	NA	TRBV29-1	TRBJ1-4	TGCAGCGTCCCGGACTGGGGAAATAATGAAAAACTGTTTTTT	CSVPDWGNNEKLFF
NA	TRBD1	TRBV6-1	TRBJ1-4	TGTGCCAGCAATGCCCGACAGGGGCTTAATGAAAAACTGTTTTTT	CASNARQGLNEKLFF
NA	TRBD1	TRBV18	TRBJ2-3	TGTGCCAGCTCAAATCTACAGGGGAAAGATACGCAGTATTTT	CASSNLQGKDTQYF
NA	NA	TRBV15	TRBJ1-5	TGTGCCACCAGCAGAGACCGGGCCAGTTATCAGCCCCAGCATTTT	CATSRDRASYQPQHF
NA	NA	TRBV6-5	TRBJ1-1	TGTGCCAGCAGTTACAACAGGGTGGACACTGAAGCTTTCTTT	CASSYNRVDTEAFF
NA	NA	TRBV18	TRBJ1-5	TGTGCCAGCTCACCGGGTTCGGGGGGCAATCAGCCCCAGCATTTT	CASSPGSGGNQPQHF
few	NA	TRBV2	TRBJ1-2	TGTGCCAGCATACAGGGAGTGGTAGGCTACACCTTC	CASIQGVVGYTF
few	TRBD1	TRBV5-6	TRBJ2-7	TGTGCCAGCAGTCGTCGACAGGGCAGAACTAACGAGCAGTACTTC	CASSRRQGRTNEQYF
NA	NA	TRBV19	TRBJ2-6	TGTGCCAGTAGCCCGTCTGGAACTGGGGCCAACGTCCTGACTTTC	CASSPSGTGANVLTF
NA	NA	TRBV11-2	TRBJ1-2	TGTGCCAGCAGCGAGCAGAGGGATGGCTACACCTTC	CASSEQRDGYTF
NA	NA	TRBV15	TRBJ2-1	TGTGCCACCAGCAGATTGAAGGGCTCCTACAATGAGCAGTTCTTC	CATSRLKGSYNEQFF
NA	NA	TRBV6-1	TRBJ2-2	TGTGCCAGCAGTGAAGGCACAGGGAAAACCGGGGAGCTGTTTTTT	CASSEGTGKTGELFF
NA	NA	TRBV11-2	TRBJ2-7	TGTGCCAGCAGCTTCCTAGCGACAGGGAACTACGAGCAGTACTTC	CASSFLATGNYEQYF
NA	NA	TRBV19	TRBJ1-2	TGTGCCAGTAACGGGATTTCCTATGGCTACACCTTC	CASNGISYGYTF
NA	TRBD2	TRBV6-1	TRBJ2-7	TGTGCCAGCACCCAGATAGCGGGACCCTACGAGCAGTACTTC	CASTQIAGPYEQYF
NA	NA	TRBV5-1	TRBJ2-1	TGCGCCAGCAGCTTGGGTCAGGGACGGTTCTTC	CASSLGQGRFF
NA	NA	TRBV5-6	TRBJ2-6	TGTGCCAGCAGCTTGAGGGGATCTGGGGCCAACGTCCTGACTTTC	CASSLRGSGANVLTF
NA	TRBD1	TRBV6-6	TRBJ1-4	TGTGCCAGCAGTTACTGGCAGGGGGGTGAAAAACTGTTTTTT	CASSYWQGGEKLFF
NA	TRBD2	TRBV7-8	TRBJ2-1	TGTGCCAGCAGCTTAGCGATAGGGACTAGCGGGAGGGTAGGCCGCTCCTACAATGAGCAGTTCTTC	CASSLAIGTSGRVGRSYNEQFF
NA	NA	TRBV5-6	TRBJ1-3	TGTGCCAGCAGCCTCCGGGACGGTGGAAACACCATATATTTT	CASSLRDGGNTIYF
NA	NA	TRBV4-2	TRBJ2-1	TGTGCCAGCAGCCTCGGGACTGGCAGCTACAATGAGCAGTTCTTC	CASSLGTGSYNEQFF
NA	TRBD2	TRBV6-6	TRBJ2-3	TGTGCCAGCAGTTTAGCGGGTGATACGCAGTATTTT	CASSLAGDTQYF
NA	NA	TRBV6-1	TRBJ1-5	TGTGCCAGCAGCGCAGCCCTTCAGCCCCAGCATTTT	CASSAALQPQHF
once	NA	TRBV4-1	TRBJ1-5	TGCGCCAGCAGCCAAGAACCGGGGTCGAGCAATCAGCCCCAGCATTTT	CASSQEPGSSNQPQHF
few	NA	TRBV5-6	TRBJ2-7	TGTGCCAGCAGCATAGGAGGGGACACCTACGAGCAGTACTTC	CASSIGGDTYEQYF
few	NA	TRBV7-2	TRBJ2-3	TGTGCCAGCAGCTTAGTCAGATTGCCAGATACGCAGTATTTT	CASSLVRLPDTQYF
NA	NA	TRBV5-1	TRBJ2-5	TGCGCCAGCAGCTTGGAAGGGAATGGAGAGACCCAGTACTTC	CASSLEGNGETQYF
few	TRBD2	TRBV4-1	TRBJ2-5	TGCGCCAGCAGCCAAGAGTTTGGACTAGCGCGGGAGACCCAGTACTTC	CASSQEFGLARETQYF
once	NA	TRBV29-1	TRBJ1-1	TGCAGCGCCGAGCCGCGGGAGGGATCGCGGACTGAAGCTTTCTTT	CSAEPREGSRTEAFF
NA	NA	TRBV27	TRBJ1-1	TGTGCCAGCACGAAAACTTGGGCCAACACTGAAGCTTTCTTT	CASTKTWANTEAFF
NA	NA	TRBV11-2	TRBJ2-4	TGTGCCAGCAACCCCGATCCACGGGGGTTGGCCAAAAACATTCAGTACTTC	CASNPDPRGLAKNIQYF
NA	NA	TRBV12-1	TRBJ1-5	TGTGCCAGCAGCTTTCGCGGCCTGAGCAATCAGCCCCAGCATTTT	CASSFRGLSNQPQHF
NA	NA	TRBV4-2	TRBJ2-1	TGTGCCAGCAGCCAAGACCTGGGGCGGAAGAGCTACAATGAGCAGTTCTTC	CASSQDLGRKSYNEQFF
NA	NA	TRBV11-2	TRBJ2-7	TGTGCCAGCAGCTTAGACCCGAATTACGAGCAGTACTTC	CASSLDPNYEQYF
NA	TRBD1	TRBV28	TRBJ2-5	TGTGCCAGCAGGGAGACAGGGGTAGAGACCCAGTACTTC	CASRETGVETQYF
NA	TRBD1	TRBV19	TRBJ1-2	TGTGCCAGTAGAGGGGACAGAAACTATGGCTACACCTTC	CASRGDRNYGYTF
once	NA	TRBV7-2	TRBJ2-3	TGTGCCAGCAGCCCCCCCGGGGATACGCAGTATTTT	CASSPPGDTQYF
few	NA	TRBV25-1	TRBJ2-5	TGTGCCAGCAGTGAATTGAGGACCCGGGAGACCCAGTACTTC	CASSELRTRETQYF
NA	NA	TRBV11-2	TRBJ2-1	TGTGCCAGCAGCCGCGCCATGGGGGACTACAATGAGCAGTTCTTC	CASSRAMGDYNEQFF
NA	NA	TRBV29-1	TRBJ1-2	TGCAGCGTTTCTCGTAACTATGGCTACACCTTC	CSVSRNYGYTF
NA	NA	TRBV28	TRBJ2-7	TGTGCCAGCAGATCTCAGGTTCCCTCCTACGAGCAGTACTTC	CASRSQVPSYEQYF
NA	TRBD2	TRBV2	TRBJ2-3	TGTGCCAGCCAGTTCCGATTAGCGGGACCTAGCACAGATACGCAGTATTTT	CASQFRLAGPSTDTQYF
few	NA	TRBV15	TRBJ2-1	TGTGCCACCAGCAGACCTAGCTTCAATGAGCAGTTCTTC	CATSRPSFNEQFF
NA	NA	TRBV28	TRBJ2-3	TGTGCCAGCAGTCCCGGGGGTAGAGATACGCAGTATTTT	CASSPGGRDTQYF
NA	NA	TRBV7-8	TRBJ1-5	TGTGCCAGCAGCTTAGCAGGGGCCCCCGGACAGCCCCAGCATTTT	CASSLAGAPGQPQHF
NA	NA	TRBV4-1	TRBJ2-7	TGCGCCAGCAGCCAAGATTCGGTACCGGACGAGCAGTACTTC	CASSQDSVPDEQYF
NA	NA	TRBV10-3	TRBJ1-5	TGTGCCATCAGCCGGGACGGCAATCAGCCCCAGCATTTT	CAISRDGNQPQHF
NA	TRBD2	TRBV28	TRBJ2-1	TGTGCCAGCAGCAAAGGACTAGCGGGATCCTACAATGAGCAGTTCTTC	CASSKGLAGSYNEQFF
NA	TRBD2	TRBV19	TRBJ2-3	TGTGCCAGTAGTAAGGCGGGGGGCCGCACAGATACGCAGTATTTT	CASSKAGGRTDTQYF